This entry lists 20 T cell receptor beta chains sequenced from one sample in a study of tumor and adjacent non-tumor tissue in lung cancer. This sample's RNA came from whole unsorted tissue. The normal lung tissue was taken more than 3 cm from the tumor edge. The library came from three nested PCR rounds adapted from ARM-PCR protocols. MiXCR was run by TCRdb on the multiplex PCR reads, yielding one entry per CDR3 protein. The repertoire consists of approximately 66,000 distinct CDR3 sequences, with around 61% occurring once and the leading ten covering about 30%. The sample comprised distant non-tumor lung tissue. The receptor source for this set is a man between 65 and 85 years old with non-small cell lung cancer.

Comments on this clonotype: Compared with germline, one end of the junction differs, possibly owing to a read error. The chain recombines TRBV6-2 or TRBV6-3 with TRBJ2-7, with D possibly called TRBD1 or TRBD2 (5 bases each). Germline V CDR1 and CDR2: MNHEY, SVGEGT. The CDR3 is 15 residues long. The CDR3 spells CASRGDARTTYDQYF. The DNA for the CDR3 is TGTGCCAGCAGGGGGGACGCCCGGACGACCTACGACCAGTACTTC.

About this clonotype: A much more abundant neighbour one base away suggests this may be a read error. The chain employs TRBV12-3 or TRBV12-4 and TRBJ2-7; 8 bases line up with TRBD2. CDR3 length: 15 amino acids. V was clipped by 6 bases and J by 9 bases; unmatched bases: 16. In nucleotides, the CDR3 is TGTGCCAGCAGCTCGAGACTCGCGGGGGGCCCAATGCAGTACTTC. Amino acid sequence: CASSSRLAGGPMQYF.

Comment on this clonotype: One end of the junction is discordant with germline, which a read error may explain. The CDR3, as DNA: TGTACCAGCAGTCACAGGGGCGAGCCCTATGGCTACACCTTC. It translates to CTSSHRGEPYGYTF. The rearrangement uses TRBV6-6 and TRBJ1-2; 7 nucleotides agree with TRBD1. The germline V gene encodes CDR1 MNHNY and CDR2 SVGAGI (reference sequence). The CDR3 is made up of 14 amino acids.

This clonotype was counted ten times or more. The V gene is TRBV4-1, the J gene TRBJ1-2; D is possibly TRBD1 (5 bases). V was shortened by 1 base and J by 4 bases, with 13 bases between the two germline ends. In germline, CDR1 is MGHRA, CDR2 YSYEKL. This CDR3 is built from 15 residues. CDR3 sequence: CASSQGAGQGYGYTF. The CDR3, as DNA: TGCGCCAGCAGCCAAGGGGCTGGCCAGGGCTATGGCTACACCTTC.

This clonotype was picked up many times. This chain uses TRBV5-1 with TRBJ1-4; D might be TRBD1 (6 bases). The CDR3 spans 15 residues. Between the trimmed V and J ends, which lost 4 bases and 7 bases, there was a span of 17 bases. Germline V gene data show CDR1 as SGHRS and CDR2 as YFSETQ. Here the CDR3 reads CASSPSGGQGEKLFF. The CDR3 region has the DNA TGCGCCAGCAGCCCATCCGGGGGGCAGGGTGAAAAACTGTTTTTT.

A word on this clonotype: A much larger clone lies a single base off, so this may be a read error. The chain couples TRBV4-2 to TRBJ1-5, with 7 bases lining up with TRBD1. From germline, CDR1 is LGHNA and CDR2 YNFKEQ. The CDR3 totals 14 residues. CDR3 DNA: TGTGCCAACAGCCAAGCCACAGGGGATCAGCCCCAGCATTTT. It yields the protein CANSQATGDQPQHF.

The chain links TRBV30 to TRBJ1-2; TRBD1 might be the D (5 bases). V was shortened by 7 bases and J by 7 bases, with 25 bases between the two germline ends. Germline-derived CDR1 and CDR2 are GTSNPN and SVGIG (reference sequence). This CDR3 region has 15 residues. CDR3 DNA: TGTGCCTCTGCACTCGGGCGGGGCAGATCTGGTGGCTACACCTTC. Translating gives CASALGRGRSGGYTF.

On this clonotype: At one end, the junction sequence differs from germline, possibly due to a read error. The rearrangement uses TRBV5-6 and TRBJ2-7, with 7 bases lining up with TRBD1. The CDR3 has 13 residues. Germline-derived CDR1 and CDR2 are SGHDT and YYEEEE. CDR3 DNA sequence: TGTGCCAGCAGCCTGACGGGACAGCCCTCCGATTTCTTC. It codes for CASSLTGQPSDFF.

The table lists this clonotype with a count of one. A much larger clonotype is one base distant, so this may be a read error. This rearrangement joins TRBV10-3 to TRBJ2-7; 8 bases map to TRBD1. CDR1 is ENHRY, CDR2 SYGVKD, per germline. This CDR3 has 16 residues. V lost 2 bases, J lost 6 bases, and 12 bases stayed unmatched. CDR3 sequence reads: CAISEMGTGTGGEQYF. CDR3 sequence (DNA): TGTGCCATCAGTGAGATGGGGACCGGGACAGGAGGCGAGCAGTACTTC.

Remarks on this clonotype: The junction departs from germline at one end; a sequencing error may be responsible. This chain links TRBV10-3 with TRBJ2-2; D not certain. Germline loops: CDR1 ENHRY, CDR2 SYGVKD. The CDR3 is made up of 14 amino acids. CDR3: CATLSSANTGELFF. The CDR3, as DNA: TGTGCCACACTGAGTAGTGCGAACACTGGGGAGCTGTTTTTT.

As concerns this clonotype: As the CDR3 is not closed by the conserved phenylalanine or tryptophan, this likely results from a read error. The chain joins TRBV10-3 to TRBJ2-7, with D perhaps being TRBD1 or TRBD2 (5 bases each). Germline loops: CDR1 ENHRY, CDR2 SYGVKD. CDR3 size: 15 residues. CDR3 sequence: CTISERRDGPYEQYL. CDR3 DNA sequence: TGTACCATCAGTGAGAGAAGGGACGGACCCTACGAGCAGTACTTA.

Comment on this clonotype: At one end the junction does not follow the germline gene, possibly because of a read error. The chain carries TRBV12-3 or TRBV12-4 and TRBJ2-7; D remains ambiguous. The CDR3 has 13 amino acids. The CDR3: CGSSPLLSYEQYF. CDR3 nucleotide sequence: TGTGGCAGCAGTCCGCTCCTGTCCTACGAGCAGTACTTC.

There are a few counts of this clonotype. A much larger clone differs by one base, so this may be a read error. In this CDR3 the conserved last residue, phenylalanine or tryptophan, is missing, so a read error is likely. The CDR3 reads CASSYGDRGPEQFL. The CDR3 nucleotides read TGTGCCAGCAGTTACGGTGACAGGGGGCCTGAGCAGTTCCTC. J is TRBJ2-1 and V is TRBV6-5; 10 bases are a match to TRBD1. Germline-derived CDR1 and CDR2 are MNHEY and SVGAGI. V lost 2 bases to trimming and J lost 9 bases; unmatched junction nucleotides: 4. The CDR3 is made up of 14 amino acids.

This clonotype appeared once. The germline gene is not matched at one end of the junction; a read error may be the cause. The rearrangement joins TRBV10-2 to TRBJ2-7; possible D gene TRBD1, 6 bases. This CDR3 has 17 amino acids. Looked up from germline, CDR1 is WSHSY and CDR2 is SAAADI. This CDR3 is CASSGKLTGLNPYEQYF. CDR3 sequence (DNA): TGCGCTAGCAGTGGTAAATTAACAGGGTTAAACCCCTACGAGCAGTACTTC.

This clonotype came up many times. The gene calls are TRBV20-1 and TRBJ2-1, with D maybe TRBD1 (5 bases). The CDR3 is 13 amino acids. V dropped 1 base and J dropped 6 bases, with 10 bases sitting between them. Per germline, CDR1 DFQATT and CDR2 SNEGSKA (reference sequence). DNA for the CDR3: TGCAGTGCTAGAGGGCAGGGTCCCAATGAGCAGTTCTTC. Protein: CSARGQGPNEQFF.

Note on this clonotype: The junction shows a germline mismatch at one end, possibly a read error. The chain employs TRBV11-3 and TRBJ2-7; D remains unclear. Germline assignment: CDR1 SGHNT and CDR2 YENEEA. There are 14 residues in the CDR3. DNA of the CDR3: TGTGCCGGCAGCCCCAGACAAGGCCGCTACGAGCAGTACTTC. This codes for CAGSPRQGRYEQYF.

A note on this clonotype: Being one base from a much bigger clone, this may be a read error. The chain joins TRBV10-3 to TRBJ1-2, with no clear D. The CDR3 runs 11 residues. Germline CDR1 is ENHRY and CDR2 is SYGVKD. In nucleotides, the CDR3 is TGTGACATCAGTTTAACTGGGAGCTACACCTTC. It encodes CDISLTGSYTF.

The chain is built from TRBV18 and TRBJ2-3, with 7 bases identical to TRBD2. The germline gives CDR1 KGHSH, CDR2 LQKENI. The CDR3 consists of 15 residues. Trimming cost V 5 bases and J 4 bases; bases outside gene matches: 9. CDR3 residues: CASSFPGLPADTQYF. The CDR3 DNA reads TGTGCCAGCTCATTCCCGGGACTACCCGCAGATACGCAGTATTTT.

The table lists this clonotype with a few counts. The rearrangement links TRBV20-1 to TRBJ2-2; 8 bases line up with TRBD2. The CDR3 contains 14 residues. Germline V lookup: CDR1 DFQATT, CDR2 SNEGSKA (reference sequence). The junction had 8 bases not matched to a gene; V was cut back by 5 bases and J by 6 bases. CDR3 DNA: TGCAGTGCTGGTATAACGGGAGGGGCCGGGGAGCTGTTTTTT. It is translated as CSAGITGGAGELFF.

This clonotype was counted between two and nine times. The junction and the germline gene differ at one end; a read error may be behind it. The chain couples TRBV5-5 to TRBJ2-6; TRBD2 aligns across 8 bases. Germline assignment: CDR1 SGHKS and CDR2 YYEKEE (reference sequence). The CDR3 has 21 residues. The CDR3 DNA reads TGTGCCAGCAGCTTGCGGTCACGTACTAGCGGCCTAGTCTCTGGGGCCAACGCCCTGACTTTC. Amino acid sequence: CASSLRSRTSGLVSGANALTF.